Below are 18 T cell receptor beta chains sequenced from a single sample in a study of cytomegalovirus exposure and HLA in healthy donors. The repertoire was sequenced with immunoSEQ multiplex PCR; TCRdb's copy has only in-frame clones and lacks some. Of about 160,000 clones listed, around 92% are singletons. The sequenced sample consisted of PBMCs. These receptors originate from a woman under 30 in good health and CMV-seropositive.

The V call is TRBV6-5, the J call TRBJ1-1; TRBD1 might be the D (5 bases). The ends were cut back, 8 bases at V and 7 bases at J, with 8 bases in the middle. The CDR3 extends over 10 amino acids. CDR1 is MNHEY and CDR2 is SVGAGI in the germline V gene. The CDR3 spells CASGRGEAFF. As DNA, the CDR3 is TGTGCCAGCGGGAGGGGTGAAGCTTTCTTT.

Regarding this clone: One end of the junction does not line up with germline, which may come from a read error. The chain combines TRBV7-7 with TRBJ2-5, with D possibly TRBD2 on 5 matching bases. Germline CDR1 SSHAT, CDR2 FNYEAQ (reference sequence). The CDR3 loop spans 11 amino acids. CDR3 nucleotides: TGTGCTAGCAGCCGCGGGGAGACCCAGTACTTC. It is translated as CASSRGETQYF.

The sample holds one count of this clone. V gene TRBV7-3 combines with J gene TRBJ2-5; D not resolved. Trimming took 5 bases from V and 2 from J, leaving 12 bases between them. The CDR3 has 14 amino acids. Looked up from germline, CDR1 is SGHTA and CDR2 is FQGTGA. For the CDR3, the DNA is TGTGCCAGCAGCCCACACCGGCGGCAAGAGACCCAGTACTTC. It yields the protein CASSPHRRQETQYF.

The CDR3 coding sequence is TGTGCCAGCAGCTTAGCGGGAGCGGGAGTAACGGATACGCAGTATTTT. It encodes CASSLAGAGVTDTQYF. V gene TRBV7-2 combines with J gene TRBJ2-3, with 8 bases that match TRBD2. The germline V gene encodes CDR1 SGHTA and CDR2 FQGNSA. CDR3 length: 16 amino acids. Trimming removed 0 bases from V and 6 bases from J; junction bases left unmatched: 8.

The chain employs TRBV11-2 and TRBJ2-1; TRBD2 is a possible D gene (6 bases). Germline CDR1 SGHAT, CDR2 FQNNGV. The germline V and J ends were trimmed by 5 bases and 3 bases, with 17 bases remaining between them. The CDR3 totals 16 residues. The DNA of the CDR3 is TGTGCCAGCAGCGCGAATGGAGGGAGTTACTACAATGAGCAGTTCTTC. Encoded protein: CASSANGGSYYNEQFF.

J is TRBJ2-1 and V is TRBV9; D is ambiguous. Germline V gives CDR1 SGDLS, CDR2 YYNGEE. V was clipped by 2 bases and J by 6 bases, with 3 bases between them. This CDR3 has 11 amino acids. CDR3: CASSVANEQFF. In DNA, the CDR3 is TGTGCCAGCAGCGTGGCCAATGAGCAGTTCTTC.

The CDR3 region is CASRNTLGGYEQYF. The CDR3 coding sequence is TGTGCCAGCAGGAACACTCTCGGGGGCTACGAGCAGTACTTC. V is TRBV25-1 and J is TRBJ2-7, with D perhaps matching TRBD2 (6 bases). The length of the CDR3 is 14 residues. Germline CDR1 reads MGHDK; CDR2 reads SYGVNS. The V and J ends lost 6 bases and 3 bases respectively, with 15 bases between them.

This chain links TRBV27 with TRBJ2-1; the D is unclear. Germline values: CDR1 MNHEY, CDR2 SMNVEV (reference sequence). The CDR3 covers 15 residues. Trimming removed 5 bases at V and 2 bases at J, with 13 bases between. CDR3 loop: CASSPGAETYNEQFF. As DNA, the CDR3 is TGTGCCAGCAGTCCCGGTGCGGAAACCTACAATGAGCAGTTCTTC.

V is TRBV11-2 and J is TRBJ2-7; 9 nucleotides align to TRBD2. V lost 5 bases, J lost 7 bases, and 15 bases stayed unmatched. The V gene's germline CDR1 is SGHAT and CDR2 FQNNGV. The CDR3 is made up of 16 amino acids. The CDR3 is CASSDWPLAGRLEQYF. Written as DNA, the CDR3 is TGTGCCAGCAGCGACTGGCCCCTAGCGGGAAGGCTTGAGCAGTACTTC.

This chain joins TRBV30 and TRBJ2-1; the match to TRBD2 covers 9 bases. The CDR3 length is 14 residues. Trimming took 0 bases from V and 9 from J; bases not matched to a gene: 6. CDR1 and CDR2 (germline): GTSNPN, SVGIG (reference sequence). The CDR3 DNA follows: TGTGCCTGGAGTGTGGGTAGCGGGAGCGGTGAGCAGTTCTTC. Its protein product is CAWSVGSGSGEQFF.

The rearrangement links TRBV14 to TRBJ2-2; 8 positions agree with TRBD2. V lost 5 bases and J lost 3; bases outside the gene matches: 5. From germline, CDR1 is SGHDN and CDR2 FVKESK. This CDR3 region has 15 residues. As DNA, the CDR3 is TGTGCCAGCAGCTCGCGGCGGGAGGACACCGGGGAGCTGTTTTTT. Translated, it gives CASSSRREDTGELFF.

V is TRBV28 and J is TRBJ2-2; no definite D call. Trimming took off 6 bases at V and 1 base at J, with 21 bases between the two ends. Germline CDR1 MDHEN, CDR2 SYDVKM. CDR3 length: 18 residues. The CDR3 nucleotides are TGTGCCAGCAGCGACGGCCTACGCTACTCGGGGAACACCGGGGAGCTGTTTTTT. It codes for CASSDGLRYSGNTGELFF.

The gene calls are TRBV28 and TRBJ1-3, with TRBD1 matching 7 bases. CDR3 length: 17 residues. Germline CDR1 is MDHEN and CDR2 is SYDVKM. The V segment lost 7 bases and the J segment 0 bases; nucleotides outside the gene matches: 12. The chain's CDR3 is CASILSADRHSGNTIYF. CDR3 nucleotide sequence: TGTGCCAGCATCTTATCGGCGGACAGGCACTCTGGAAACACCATATATTTT. The entire variable domain, with the rest obtained from reference TRBV28 and TRBJ1-3, is as follows: DVKVTQSSRYLVKRTGEKVFLECVQDMDHENMFWYRQDPGLGLRLIYFSYDVKMKEKGDIPEGYSVSREKKERFSLILESASTNQTSMYLCASILSADRHSGNTIYFGEGSWLTVV.

J is TRBJ2-1 and V is TRBV9; 16 nucleotides agree with TRBD2. The trim removed 4 bases at V and 5 bases at J, leaving 6 bases unmatched. The CDR3 is 17 residues long. Germline CDR1 and CDR2: SGDLS and YYNGEE. CDR3 DNA: TGTGCCAGCAGCACGGGACTAGCGGGAGGGCTCGACAATGAGCAGTTCTTC. Protein: CASSTGLAGGLDNEQFF. The variable domain in full, completed from reference TRBV9 and TRBJ2-1, reads DSGVTQTPKHLITATGQRVTLRCSPRSGDLSVYWYQQSLDQGLQFLIQYYNGEERAKGNILERFSAQQFPDLHSELNLSSLELGDSALYFCASSTGLAGGLDNEQFFGPGTRLTVL.

The genes are TRBV6-5 and TRBJ2-7, with 9 bases fitting TRBD1. The CDR3 consists of 14 residues. V dropped 10 bases and J dropped 2; count of bases not matched to a gene: 9. Germline CDR1 reads MNHEY; CDR2 reads SVGAGI. CDR3 coding DNA: TGTGCCACTACGAAGGGGACAGGGACCTACGAGCAGTACTTC. Amino acids: CATTKGTGTYEQYF.

In this sample, this clone turned up a few times. The chain employs TRBV5-5 and TRBJ2-7; D remains ambiguous. Trimming left V 2 bases short and J 6 bases short, with 9 bases between. The CDR3 spans 12 residues. Per the germline V gene, CDR1 is SGHKS and CDR2 is YYEKEE (reference sequence). CDR3 DNA sequence: TGTGCCAGCAGCTTACCCTTAGCCGAGCAGTACTTC. This gives the protein CASSLPLAEQYF.

This chain links TRBV6-5 with TRBJ2-7; possible D gene TRBD1, 6 bases. V gave up 6 bases and J gave up 5 bases, with 17 bases separating them. The CDR3 runs 14 residues. CDR1 and CDR2 from the germline V gene are MNHEY and SVGAGI. CDR3 amino acids: CASSYDSRQDEQYF. The CDR3 DNA reads TGTGCCAGCAGCTACGACAGCAGACAGGACGAGCAGTACTTC.

The chain uses TRBV11-1 and TRBJ2-7, with D unresolved. CDR1 is SGHAT and CDR2 is FQDESV in the germline V gene (reference sequence). Trimming cost V 5 bases and J 3 bases, with 14 bases left between them. The CDR3 extends over 14 amino acids. This CDR3 is CASSPGPSFYEQYF. CDR3 coding DNA: TGTGCCAGCAGCCCTGGGCCCTCCTTCTACGAGCAGTACTTC.